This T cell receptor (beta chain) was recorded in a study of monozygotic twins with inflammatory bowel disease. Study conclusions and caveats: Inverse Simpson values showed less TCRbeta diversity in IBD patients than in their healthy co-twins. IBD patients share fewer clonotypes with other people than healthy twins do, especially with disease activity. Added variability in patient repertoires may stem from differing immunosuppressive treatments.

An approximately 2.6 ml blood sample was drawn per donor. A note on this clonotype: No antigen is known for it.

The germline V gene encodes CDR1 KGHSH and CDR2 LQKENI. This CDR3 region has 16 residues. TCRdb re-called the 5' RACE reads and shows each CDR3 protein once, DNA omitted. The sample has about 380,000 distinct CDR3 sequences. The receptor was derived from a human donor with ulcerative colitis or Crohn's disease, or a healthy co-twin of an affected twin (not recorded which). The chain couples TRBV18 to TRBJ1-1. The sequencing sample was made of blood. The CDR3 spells CASSPLGTGGRTEAFF.